The present entry profiles one TCR beta chain with its context. Antigen unknown. The cDNA for TCR beta came from 5'RACE template switching with UMIs. With the 5' RACE reads reprocessed, TCRdb shows one record per CDR3 protein and no DNA. The sample is made up of about 550,000 distinct CDR3 sequences, and the top ten hold less than 4.5% of it. The data are from a study of T cells expressing NK-cell markers. Overall study: Sorted T-cell subsets CD3+CD56+NKG2C+, CD3+CD56+NKG2C- and CD3+CD56-NKG2C+ were TCR beta-sequenced. The study's findings and limits: HCMV specificity was not established for the expanded NKG2C+ T cell clones. For about 6 donors, the dominant NKG2C+ clonotypes made up roughly 1.0-7.0% of their CD8+ T cells.

The source material was blood T cells: a sorted CD56 or NKG2C T cell subset, CD4+ or CD8+ T cells, or bulk PBMC T cells (not recorded which). This sequence was found in a man aged 18 to 29 in good health.

CDR3 in amino acids: CASSLSSVGFTGTDTQYF. V and J are TRBV5-6 and TRBJ2-3. Germline CDR1 SGHDT, CDR2 YYEEEE. The CDR3 length is 18 residues.